A single T cell receptor (beta chain) is shown here with its context. Everyone who took part was about 18 to 90 years old, and they came from 24 US areas. Donors in Cohort 3 counted as recovered after two negative PCRs, clearance, or symptom resolution. The sample originates from a study of blood T cell repertoires in COVID-19. Clones were read by immunoSEQ multiplex PCR, and TCRdb kept only the in-frame ones, dropping some. In the table there are about 410,000 clones, approximately 89% of which are singletons. This receptor was obtained from a young woman who had recovered from COVID-19. Sequenced sample: PBMCs or T cells enriched from blood (not recorded which).

CDR3 amino acids: CATNSRYGYTF. The CDR3 nucleotides are TGTGCCACCAACTCTCGCTATGGCTACACCTTC. The J gene is TRBJ1-2, the V gene TRBV12-3 or TRBV12-4, with D unresolved. CDR3 length: 11 amino acids. Trimming shortened V by 10 bases and J by 4 bases, and 10 bases separated the two germline ends.